This is a list of T cell receptor beta chains from one sample in a study of post-analysis software for immune sequencing data. Using its own MiXCR run on the PCR reads, TCRdb lists one record per CDR3 protein. Of about 820,000 distinct CDR3 sequences listed, about 57% are singletons. Material: blood. The source is a girl aged 5 to 17 with multiple sclerosis. Each CDR3 is given with its conserved first and last residue. D genes are given only for firm matches. Size values are once, few and many counts, or a class for expanded clones, and some rows have none.

d_call clone_size j_call v_call cdr3_nt cdr3_aa
TRBD1 . TRBJ2-1 TRBV4-1 TGCGCCAGCAGCCAAGAGAGATCGGACAGGGCCTACAATGAGCAGTTCTTC CASSQERSDRAYNEQFF
TRBD1 once TRBJ1-2 TRBV14 TGTGCCAGCAGCCAAGGAGACAGGGGAAGAGTGAATGGCTACACCTTC CASSQGDRGRVNGYTF
. . TRBJ1-5 TRBV29-1 TGCAGCGTTGGCCCGCTCCCCGGTAGCAATCAGCCCCAGCATTTT CSVGPLPGSNQPQHF
. few TRBJ2-3 TRBV5-1 TGCGCCAGCAGCCGGTCGGGGTCGGCACCTAGCACAGATACGCAGTATTTT CASSRSGSAPSTDTQYF
. . TRBJ2-7 TRBV7-8 TGTACCAGCAGCTTAGAGCAGTACGAGCAGTACTTC CTSSLEQYEQYF
TRBD1 . TRBJ1-1 TRBV6-6 TGTGCCAGCAGCCCAGGGGGAGGATCGAACACTGAAGCTTTCTTT CASSPGGGSNTEAFF
TRBD2 few TRBJ2-4 TRBV10-3 TGTGCCATCAGTGAGAGTAGGCGGACTAAAGGGACTAGCGGTTCACTAGCCAAAAACATTCAGTACTTC CAISESRRTKGTSGSLAKNIQYF
TRBD1 . TRBJ2-3 TRBV4-1 TGCGCCAGCAGCCAAGCAGGGGGCTGGAGGTATTTT CASSQAGGWRYF
. . TRBJ2-1 TRBV20-1 TGCAGTGCTAGAAACCCGTCTCGGTTGACCTACAATGAGCAGTTCTTC CSARNPSRLTYNEQFF
. few TRBJ2-5 TRBV10-3 TGTGCCATCAGTGAGTCGTTGGGAGAGACCCAGTACTTC CAISESLGETQYF
. . TRBJ1-2 TRBV15 TGTGCCACCAGCAGAGATTTTCCAGGAAACTATGGCTACACCTTC CATSRDFPGNYGYTF
TRBD1 few TRBJ1-2 TRBV15 TGTGCCACCAGCAGGGACAGGTGGGGCTATGGCTACACCTTC CATSRDRWGYGYTF